These 25 T cell receptor beta chains came from one sample sequenced in a study of T cells in Graves' hyperthyroidism and ophthalmopathy. Regions amplified from RNA transcripts were the TCR beta CDR3 regions. TCR CDR3 underwent first-round RT-PCR with the HTBI primer set. TCRdb re-analysed the multiplex PCR reads in MiXCR, keeping a single row per CDR3 protein. The sample includes around 250,000 distinct CDR3 sequences, about a sixth of them seen just once. Material for sequencing was blood. Source of these receptors: a woman between 18 and 30 years old with Graves' ophthalmopathy.

This clonotype was recorded many times. The J gene is TRBJ1-2, the V gene TRBV15; perhaps TRBD1 as D (6 bases). The CDR3 runs to 17 residues. Trimming shortened V by 0 bases and J by 6 bases, and 20 bases separated the two germline ends. Germline V gene data show CDR1 as LNHNV and CDR2 as YYDKDF (reference sequence). CDR3 residues: CATSRDAQTGVAHGYTF. The CDR3 DNA reads as TGTGCCACCAGCAGAGATGCTCAGACAGGAGTAGCCCATGGCTACACCTTC.

This clonotype was counted ten times or more. The chain joins TRBV7-8 to TRBJ2-2; no firm D call. The germline V gene encodes CDR1 SGHVS and CDR2 FQNEAQ. The V and J ends lost 3 bases and 5 bases respectively, with 13 bases between them. This CDR3 is 15 amino acids long. This chain's CDR3 is CASSFVGLETGELFF. CDR3 sequence (DNA): TGTGCCAGCAGCTTCGTGGGATTAGAAACCGGGGAGCTGTTTTTT.

This clonotype appeared many times. The CDR3 loop reads CAISDPPGQNTEAFF. The CDR3 DNA is TGTGCCATCAGTGACCCGCCGGGACAGAACACTGAAGCTTTCTTT. The J gene is TRBJ1-1, the V gene TRBV10-3, with D tentatively TRBD1 (6 bases). Germline V gene data show CDR1 as ENHRY and CDR2 as SYGVKD. There are 15 residues in the CDR3. The V and J ends lost 3 bases and 1 base respectively, with 12 bases between them.

There are many counts of this clonotype. The rearrangement links TRBV20-1 to TRBJ2-7; TRBD2 is a possible D gene (11 bases). The CDR3 is 18 amino acids. V lost 4 bases and J lost 0, with 25 bases in between. Germline V gene sequence: CDR1 DFQATT, CDR2 SNEGSKA (reference sequence). Here the CDR3 reads CSANRDRGGLAGSYEQYF. The DNA for the CDR3 is TGCAGTGCTAACCGGGACAGGGGTGGACTAGCGGGCTCCTACGAGCAGTACTTC.

The table lists this clonotype with many counts. V usage is TRBV7-9 and J usage is TRBJ1-4, with D possibly being TRBD1 (5 bases). Trimming shortened V by 1 base and J by 8 bases, and 14 bases separated the two germline ends. The CDR3 contains 15 residues. From germline, CDR1 is SEHNR and CDR2 FQNEAQ (reference sequence). For the CDR3, the DNA is TGTGCCAGCAGCTTAGGACCAGAAACAGGCGAAAAACTGTTTTTT. Amino acids: CASSLGPETGEKLFF.

This clonotype was counted at least ten times. The chain has TRBV13 and TRBJ1-6; D is undetermined. V was clipped by 6 bases and J by 4 bases, with 10 bases between them. The germline V gene encodes CDR1 PRHDT and CDR2 FYEKMQ (reference sequence). The CDR3 consists of 14 residues. CDR3 protein: CASSSSVYNSPLHF. CDR3 DNA: TGTGCCAGCAGTTCCAGCGTGTATAATTCACCCCTCCACTTT.

This clonotype came up many times. The chain is built from TRBV6-2 or TRBV6-3 and TRBJ2-7; TRBD1 matches 8 bases. The CDR3 has 14 amino acids. J gave up 0 bases and V 6 bases, and 4 bases lay outside the gene matches. Germline lookup yields CDR1 MNHEY and CDR2 SVGEGT. The CDR3: CASRRTGSSYEQYF. CDR3 in DNA: TGTGCCAGCAGGCGGACAGGGAGCTCCTACGAGCAGTACTTC.

There are many counts of this clonotype. The chain employs TRBV7-8 and TRBJ2-5, with TRBD1 as a possible D gene (7 bases). Germline V CDR1 and CDR2: SGHVS, FQNEAQ. The length of the CDR3 is 14 residues. V lost 3 bases and J lost 5, with 13 bases in between. The CDR3: CASSFTGDSETQYF. For the CDR3, the DNA is TGTGCCAGCAGCTTCACAGGGGACTCGGAGACCCAGTACTTC.

This clonotype occurred a few times. A junction boundary mismatches the germline segment, possibly from a read error. The rearrangement links TRBV12-3 or TRBV12-4 to TRBJ1-6, with D possibly TRBD1 on 5 matching bases. The CDR3 runs to 13 residues. The CDR3 loop reads CASSSGPVGPLYF. As DNA, the CDR3 is TGTGCCAGCAGTTCGGGGCCTGTAGGACCCCTCTACTTT.

This clonotype was detected many times. The chain employs TRBV3-1 and TRBJ1-2; TRBD1 aligns across 11 bases. The CDR3 is made up of 15 amino acids. CDR1 and CDR2 from the germline V gene are LGHDT and YNNKEL (reference sequence). V shed 3 bases, J shed 8 bases, and the junction held 8 bases outside the gene matches. This CDR3 reads CASSHRTGGLTGYTF. The CDR3 DNA reads as TGTGCCAGCAGCCACCGGACAGGGGGCTTAACCGGCTACACCTTC.

Many counts were recorded for this clonotype. The chain combines TRBV28 with TRBJ2-7, with D possibly being TRBD1 (6 bases). The germline CDR1 and CDR2 sequences are MDHEN and SYDVKM. This CDR3 contains 15 residues. The ends were cut back, 5 bases at V and 3 bases at J, with 17 bases in the middle. CDR3 protein: CASSLTTGLVYEQYF. The CDR3 bases are TGTGCCAGCAGTCTTACCACAGGGCTCGTCTACGAGCAGTACTTC. Filled out from reference TRBV28 and TRBJ2-7, the complete variable domain reads DVKVTQSSRYLVKRTGEKVFLECVQDMDHENMFWYRQDPGLGLRLIYFSYDVKMKEKGDIPEGYSVSREKKERFSLILESASTNQTSMYLCASSLTTGLVYEQYFGPGTRLTVT.

The V and J genes are TRBV10-1 and TRBJ2-3; D may be TRBD1 or TRBD2 (5 bases each). V lost 4 bases and J 2 bases, leaving 13 bases between the germline ends. The CDR3 is made up of 15 amino acids. Germline values: CDR1 WNHNN, CDR2 SYGVQD (reference sequence). CDR3: CASSGDGRNTDTQYF. In DNA, the CDR3 is TGCGCCAGCAGTGGGGACGGTAGAAACACAGATACGCAGTATTTT.

J is TRBJ2-1 and V is TRBV29-1, with 16 bases aligning to TRBD2. The CDR3 totals 18 residues. The V gene end was trimmed by 6 bases and the J gene end by 6 bases; junction bases not matched to a gene: 14. Germline values: CDR1 SQVTM, CDR2 ANQGSEA. The CDR3 is CSVCLIGTSGRGANEQFF. The CDR3 DNA reads TGCAGCGTCTGTTTGATCGGGACTAGCGGGAGGGGGGCCAATGAGCAGTTCTTC.

This clonotype was detected many times. The chain has TRBV10-3 and TRBJ2-1, with 7 bases fitting TRBD2. V lost 0 bases and J lost 6; bases outside the gene matches: 8. There are 16 residues in the CDR3. Germline CDR1 is ENHRY and CDR2 is SYGVKD. CDR3 loop: CAISESAGAALNEQFF. The CDR3 coding sequence is TGTGCCATCAGTGAGTCGGCGGGAGCCGCCCTCAATGAGCAGTTCTTC.

This clonotype was recorded many times. The chain is built from TRBV2 and TRBJ1-2; 12 nucleotides agree with TRBD1. Germline V gene sequence: CDR1 SNHLY, CDR2 FYNNEI. The CDR3 runs 16 residues. Trimming cost V 6 bases and J 6 bases; bases outside gene matches: 11. DNA of the CDR3: TGTGCCAGCAGCGTACCCAGGGACAGGGGGCGTAATGGCTACACCTTC. As protein: CASSVPRDRGRNGYTF.

This clonotype was recorded many times. The gene calls are TRBV3-1 and TRBJ2-6; TRBD2 is a possible D gene (5 bases). This CDR3 contains 17 residues. The V end lost 2 bases, the J end lost 0 bases, and 11 bases lay between the germline ends. Germline lookup yields CDR1 LGHDT and CDR2 YNNKEL (reference sequence). CDR3 amino acids: CASSQPMGSSGANVLTF. As DNA, the CDR3 is TGTGCCAGCAGCCAACCTATGGGGAGCTCTGGGGCCAACGTCCTGACTTTC. Full variable domain (outside the CDR3, taken from reference TRBV3-1 and TRBJ2-6): DTAVSQTPKYLVTQMGNDKSIKCEQNLGHDTMYWYKQDSKKFLKIMFSYNNKELIINETVPNRFSPKSPDKAHLNLHINSLELGDSAVYFCASSQPMGSSGANVLTFGAGSRLTVL.

This clonotype was seen repeatedly, ten times or more. The chain uses TRBV7-9 and TRBJ2-5; no definite D call. Trimming took 3 bases from V and 13 from J, leaving 15 bases between them. Per germline, CDR1 SEHNR and CDR2 FQNEAQ (reference sequence). The CDR3 is made up of 12 amino acids. CDR3 DNA sequence: TGTGCCAGCAGCTTTAATATGGCCACTTTGTACTTC. Protein: CASSFNMATLYF.

The table lists this clonotype with many counts. The genes are TRBV4-3 and TRBJ2-3; 8 nucleotides line up with TRBD2. Unmatched junction bases numbered 6, after V lost 0 bases and J lost 4 bases. The CDR3 covers 16 residues. Germline V gives CDR1 LGHNA, CDR2 YSLEER. Here the CDR3 reads CASSQEIGRAADTQYF. DNA for the CDR3: TGCGCCAGCAGCCAAGAAATCGGGAGGGCCGCAGATACGCAGTATTTT.

Many counts were recorded for this clonotype. The rearrangement links TRBV18 to TRBJ1-1; D is perhaps TRBD1 (5 bases). V was pared by 5 bases and J by 1 base, with 8 bases between. The CDR3 contains 13 residues. CDR1 and CDR2 from the germline V gene are KGHSH and LQKENI. CDR3 in amino acids: CASSGGPNTEAFF. CDR3 in DNA: TGTGCCAGCTCAGGGGGACCGAACACTGAAGCTTTCTTT.

This clonotype was picked up many times. This chain links TRBV12-3 or TRBV12-4 with TRBJ1-1; 10 nucleotides match TRBD1. This CDR3 comprises 15 residues. Germline trimming cut 6 bases from V and 1 base from J; bases unmatched to any gene: 5. The CDR3 nucleotides read TGTGCCAGCAGCCGGGACAGGGGAGGGAACACTGAAGCTTTCTTT. As protein: CASSRDRGGNTEAFF.

The chain employs TRBV5-8 and TRBJ1-1; TRBD1 matches at 12 bases. The CDR3 runs to 17 residues. Germline loops: CDR1 SGHTS, CDR2 YDEGEE. The V gene end was trimmed by 9 bases and the J gene end by 3 bases; junction bases not matched to a gene: 15. The CDR3 nucleotides are TGTGCCACAAACTCCGGGACAGGGGGCTCCTGGGACACTGAAGCTTTCTTT. It encodes CATNSGTGGSWDTEAFF.

This clonotype was detected ten times or more. This sequence joins TRBV29-1 and TRBJ2-5; 7 positions agree with TRBD2. Germline assignment: CDR1 SQVTM and CDR2 ANQGSEA. CDR3 length: 12 amino acids. With 2 bases clipped from V and 5 bases from J, the junction kept 2 bases outside the gene matches. CDR3 in DNA: TGCAGCGTTGAAAAACTAGCGGAGACCCAGTACTTC. Translated: CSVEKLAETQYF.

This rearrangement joins TRBV20-1 to TRBJ1-5, with D perhaps matching TRBD1 (5 bases). V shed 4 bases and J shed 2 bases, with 9 bases lying between them. The CDR3 loop spans 13 amino acids. Germline V gives CDR1 DFQATT, CDR2 SNEGSKA (reference sequence). The CDR3 DNA reads TGCAGTGCTACCGGGGCAGGCAATCAGCCCCAGCATTTT. Its translation: CSATGAGNQPQHF.

This chain connects TRBV7-2 to TRBJ2-7; TRBD1 matches at 9 bases. CDR3 length: 14 amino acids. With 5 bases clipped from V and 4 bases from J, the junction kept 6 bases outside the gene matches. Germline values: CDR1 SGHTA, CDR2 FQGNSA. The CDR3 loop is CASSTKTGGYEQYF. In DNA form, the CDR3 reads TGTGCCAGCAGCACCAAGACAGGGGGATACGAGCAGTACTTC.

This clonotype was observed at least ten times. This rearrangement joins TRBV6-1 to TRBJ2-7, with TRBD1 matching 8 bases. Germline lookup yields CDR1 MNHNS and CDR2 SASEGT. This CDR3 spans 14 amino acids. V lost 5 bases, J lost 7 bases, and 10 bases stayed unmatched. The CDR3 DNA reads as TGTGCCAGCAGTTATAAAACAGGGGGAGTGGAGCAGTACTTC. It codes for CASSYKTGGVEQYF.